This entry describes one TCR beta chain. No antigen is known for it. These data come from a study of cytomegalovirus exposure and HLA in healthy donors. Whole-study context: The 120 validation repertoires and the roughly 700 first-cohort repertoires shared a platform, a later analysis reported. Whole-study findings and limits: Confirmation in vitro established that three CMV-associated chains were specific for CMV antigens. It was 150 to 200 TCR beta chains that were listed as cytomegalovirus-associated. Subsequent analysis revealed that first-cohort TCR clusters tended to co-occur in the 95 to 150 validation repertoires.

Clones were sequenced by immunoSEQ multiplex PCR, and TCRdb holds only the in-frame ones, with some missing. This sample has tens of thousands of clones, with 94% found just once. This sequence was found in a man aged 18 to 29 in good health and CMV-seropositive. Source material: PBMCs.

This CDR3 reads CASSVQVSETQYF. The CDR3, as DNA: TGTGCCAGCAGCGTCCAGGTGTCGGAGACCCAGTACTTC. The V call is TRBV9, the J call TRBJ2-5; D not resolved. CDR3 size: 13 residues. Trimming cost V 2 bases and J 5 bases, with 10 bases left between them. Germline CDR1 and CDR2: SGDLS and YYNGEE.